This TCR beta chain derives from a study of shared clonotypes between healthy human individuals. The authors divided CD4+ cells into CD45RA+ naive and CD45RA-negative memory subsets. Study-wide results and limits: The genetic and exposure-history diversity represented was limited by few donors.

Deletions cut 0 bases from V and 4 bases from J, with 2 bases between. The CDR3 contains 11 residues. Germline CDR1 reads SGHDT; CDR2 reads YYEEEE. This clone occurred a few times. Antigen unknown. Authors' processing steps: From ImmunoSEQ came sequences covering only the junction and carrying no quality scores, so filtering differed. The protocol was immunoSEQ multiplex PCR, while the TCRdb copy is restricted to in-frame clones and leaves out a portion. The V and J calls and clone size were taken over from that table, and D and trimming were inferred from the DNA. The data contain 2,500,000 or so clones, under 95% of them singletons.

This TCR came from a man aged 18-30 years in good health. Some clones in this sample may be carry-over from other donors' samples. The rearrangement uses TRBV5-6 and TRBJ2-7, with D hard to call. Source material: naive CD4+ T cells from PBMCs. Regarding subset: CD45RA+ positively selected. In nucleotides, the CDR3 is TGTGCCAGCAGCTTGGAATACGAGCAGTACTTC. Translation gives CASSLEYEQYF.